A single sample gave rise to the 32 T cell receptor beta chains below, sequenced in a study of Ad26.COV2.S vaccination and SARS-CoV-2 variants. Treatment reported: around 19 received Ad26.COV2.S at low or high dose, single or two shots; about 5 received placebo; per-sample allocation not given. Material that was analyzed had been drawn on day 63 after the first vaccine or placebo injection. Produced via immunoSEQ multiplex PCR; TCRdb's table is partial and in-frame only. This sample carries around 320,000 clones, more than 70% of them seen once, and the ten largest clones take roughly 1.9%. This sample comprised peripheral blood, obtained in a trial of Ad26.COV2.S vaccine versus placebo. These TCRs come from a person aged 18 to 59 who received the Ad26.COV2.S COVID-19 vaccine or a placebo.

J is TRBJ2-3 and V is TRBV7-9; tentative D call: TRBD1 (6 bases). The CDR3 extends over 19 amino acids. Germline V gene data show CDR1 as SEHNR and CDR2 as FQNEAQ (reference sequence). Trimming shortened V by 5 bases and J by 1 base, and 25 bases separated the two germline ends. CDR3 region: CASSRLPGQALTGTDTQYF. The CDR3 DNA reads TGTGCCAGCAGCCGACTCCCGGGACAAGCCTTGACTGGCACAGATACGCAGTATTTT.

This clone was recorded at least ten times. The rearrangement links TRBV6-2 or TRBV6-3 to TRBJ2-6, with 7 bases lining up with TRBD1. V dropped 8 bases and J dropped 8; count of bases not matched to a gene: 12. Germline V gene sequence: CDR1 MNHEY, CDR2 SVGEGT. This CDR3 comprises 15 residues. CDR3 region: CASGYFVGGSNVLTF. In DNA, the CDR3 is TGTGCCAGCGGATACTTCGTAGGGGGCTCCAACGTCCTGACTTTC.

The rearrangement links TRBV5-5 to TRBJ1-2, with a weak D call TRBD1 (5 bases). Per the germline V gene, CDR1 is SGHKS and CDR2 is YYEKEE (reference sequence). This CDR3 has 13 amino acids. V shed 1 base and J shed 6 bases, with 10 bases lying between them. CDR3 DNA: TGTGCCAGCAGCTTGCTACAGGCGGATGGCTACACCTTC. It translates to CASSLLQADGYTF.

The CDR3 here is CASSIARGPQPQHF. The CDR3 nucleotides are TGTGCCAGTAGTATAGCTCGGGGGCCACAGCCCCAGCATTTT. J is TRBJ1-5 and V is TRBV19, with D tentatively TRBD1 (6 bases). The V gene lost 1 base and the J gene lost 7 bases, with 11 bases spanning the gap. The CDR3 is 14 amino acids. Germline V gene data show CDR1 as LNHDA and CDR2 as SQIVND (reference sequence). The whole variable domain, filled in from reference TRBV19 and TRBJ1-5, reads DGGITQSPKYLFRKEGQNVTLSCEQNLNHDAMYWYRQDPGQGLRLIYYSQIVNDFQKGDIAEGYSVSREKKESFPLTVTSAQKNPTAFYLCASSIARGPQPQHFGDGTRLSIL.

The chain couples TRBV9 to TRBJ2-3; D is tentatively TRBD1 or TRBD2 (6 bases each). CDR3 length: 16 residues. Trimming took off 0 bases at V and 1 base at J, with 12 bases between the two ends. CDR1 and CDR2 (germline): SGDLS, YYNGEE. CDR3 DNA: TGTGCCAGCAGCGTAGACGGAAGGGGGGGCACAGATACGCAGTATTTT. Amino acid sequence: CASSVDGRGGTDTQYF.

The rearrangement joins TRBV18 to TRBJ2-7; 7 bases agree with TRBD1. The V gene end was trimmed by 3 bases and the J gene end by 2 bases; junction bases not matched to a gene: 7. Germline V gene sequence: CDR1 KGHSH, CDR2 LQKENI. The CDR3 has 15 amino acids. CDR3 residues: CASSPSRDSTYEQYF. The CDR3 coding sequence is TGTGCCAGCTCACCTTCTCGGGACAGCACCTACGAGCAGTACTTC.

The CDR3 DNA reads TGTGCCAGTAGTATACGGGGCAGGGATGCTAACTATGGCTACACCTTC. It translates to CASSIRGRDANYGYTF. The rearrangement joins TRBV19 to TRBJ1-2; a weak D match, TRBD1 (5 bases). CDR1 LNHDA and CDR2 SQIVND come from the germline V gene (reference sequence). With 2 bases removed from V and 0 bases from J, the gap between germline ends came to 13 bases. This CDR3 region has 16 residues.

The J gene is TRBJ2-7, the V gene TRBV11-3, with D possibly called TRBD1 or TRBD2 (5 bases each). Trimming cost V 2 bases and J 2 bases, with 22 bases left between them. CDR1 is SGHNT and CDR2 is YENEEA in the germline V gene. The CDR3 is 18 residues long. The CDR3 region is CASSLTQDRDPLAYEQYF. The DNA of the CDR3 is TGTGCCAGCAGCTTAACCCAGGACCGGGACCCACTGGCCTACGAGCAGTACTTC.

The chain uses TRBV7-2 and TRBJ1-1, with unresolved D. The CDR3 runs 14 residues. Per germline, CDR1 SGHTA and CDR2 FQGNSA. Deletions cut 4 bases from V and 4 bases from J, with 13 bases between. The DNA for the CDR3 is TGTGCCAGCAGCTCTTACGACGTTGGCACTGAAGCTTTCTTT. This translates into CASSSYDVGTEAFF.

The rearrangement uses TRBV6-2 or TRBV6-3 and TRBJ2-7, with 9 nucleotides matching TRBD2. CDR3 length equals 14 residues. From germline, CDR1 is MNHEY and CDR2 SVGEGT. V lost 6 bases and J lost 3; bases outside the gene matches: 6. CDR3 amino acids: CASSDSGGFYEQYF. CDR3 in DNA: TGTGCCAGCAGCGATAGCGGGGGCTTCTACGAGCAGTACTTC.

The chain carries TRBV7-2 and TRBJ1-1; D remains ambiguous. The CDR3 runs 14 residues. The V end lost 5 bases, the J end lost 1 base, and 11 bases lay between the germline ends. Germline V lookup: CDR1 SGHTA, CDR2 FQGNSA. For the CDR3, the DNA is TGTGCCAGCAGCCCTCGACGGGGGAACACTGAAGCTTTCTTT. It codes for CASSPRRGNTEAFF.

The chain has TRBV19 and TRBJ1-2, with D tentatively TRBD1 (6 bases). Germline assignment: CDR1 LNHDA and CDR2 SQIVND (reference sequence). V was pared by 10 bases and J by 7 bases, with 19 bases between. The CDR3 sequence is 13 residues long. This chain's CDR3 is CATQGGLLGGYTF. CDR3 sequence (DNA): TGTGCCACCCAAGGGGGGTTACTGGGTGGCTACACCTTC.

The genes are TRBV3-1 (or the pseudogene TRBV3-2) and TRBJ2-2, with 8 nucleotides matching TRBD2. The CDR3 has 17 residues. The ends lost 5 bases at V and 4 bases at J; junction bases unmatched: 12. Germline V gene data show CDR1 as LGHDT and CDR2 as YNNKEL (reference sequence). The CDR3 DNA is TGTGCCAGCAGCAGCCCCGCGGCGGGGGGAGGCACCGGGGAGCTGTTTTTT. It specifies CASSSPAAGGGTGELFF.

V is TRBV10-3 and J is TRBJ2-5, with D possibly matching TRBD2 (6 bases). Looked up from germline, CDR1 is ENHRY and CDR2 is SYGVKD. The germline V and J ends were trimmed by 0 bases and 5 bases, with 13 bases remaining between them. The CDR3 is 15 residues long. The DNA of the CDR3 is TGTGCCATCAGTGAGTCCATAAGCGGGCTGGAGACCCAGTACTTC. Protein: CAISESISGLETQYF.

A remark on this clone: The same CDR3 arises from other DNA sequences in this sample as well. The rearrangement links TRBV18 to TRBJ1-2, with D perhaps TRBD1 (5 bases). V gave up 3 bases and J gave up 0 bases, with 11 bases separating them. The CDR3 runs to 15 residues. The germline CDR1 and CDR2 sequences are KGHSH and LQKENI. CDR3 amino acids: CASSPRDGANYGYTF. The DNA for the CDR3 is TGTGCCAGCTCACCCCGGGACGGAGCTAACTATGGCTACACCTTC.

The chain couples TRBV24-1 to TRBJ1-2, with unresolved D. V lost 4 bases to trimming and J lost 0 bases, with 5 bases between them. Germline assignment: CDR1 KGHDR and CDR2 SFDVKD. The CDR3 length is 13 residues. The CDR3 DNA reads TGTGCCACCAGTGACGGGGCTAACTATGGCTACACCTTC. Translation gives CATSDGANYGYTF.

The chain uses TRBV18 and TRBJ1-5; 8 bases are shared with TRBD1. This CDR3 comprises 14 residues. Unmatched junction bases numbered 3, after V lost 6 bases and J lost 2 bases. Germline-derived CDR1 and CDR2 are KGHSH and LQKENI. As DNA, the CDR3 is TGTGCCAGCTCTGAGGGACAGGGCAATCAGCCCCAGCATTTT. It is translated as CASSEGQGNQPQHF.

This clone was recorded only once. J is TRBJ1-5 and V is TRBV28, with D perhaps matching TRBD1 (5 bases). Germline-derived CDR1 and CDR2 are MDHEN and SYDVKM. The CDR3 is made up of 15 amino acids. Trimming took 3 bases from V and 6 from J, leaving 15 bases between them. The CDR3 nucleotides read TGTGCCAGCAGTTTGGGGCAGGGTTATCGTCAGCCCCAGCATTTT. Its protein product is CASSLGQGYRQPQHF.

The CDR3: CASSQDRATSGGESEQFF. The CDR3 DNA reads as TGCGCCAGCAGCCAAGATCGGGCCACTAGCGGGGGGGAGAGTGAGCAGTTCTTC. V and J are TRBV4-1 and TRBJ2-1; 13 positions agree with TRBD2. Trimming cost V 0 bases and J 9 bases; bases outside gene matches: 11. CDR1 and CDR2 from the germline V gene are MGHRA and YSYEKL. The CDR3 runs 18 residues.

This chain uses TRBV5-1 with TRBJ1-5; D is unclear. Germline V gene data show CDR1 as SGHRS and CDR2 as YFSETQ. The CDR3 covers 15 residues. The V end lost 0 bases, the J end lost 6 bases, and 13 bases lay between the germline ends. DNA for the CDR3: TGCGCCAGCAGCTTGGTCGCGGGGTCGGGTCAGCCCCAGCATTTT. This sequence encodes CASSLVAGSGQPQHF.

V gene TRBV12-3 or TRBV12-4 combines with J gene TRBJ2-7, with 8 bases identical to TRBD1. J was trimmed by 6 bases and V by 6 bases; bases with no gene match: 4. The CDR3 consists of 12 residues. DNA of the CDR3: TGTGCCAGCAGGGCACAGGGGGTCGAGCAGTACTTC. Its protein is CASRAQGVEQYF.

A remark on this clone: Other DNA sequences of this sample code for an identical CDR3. This chain connects TRBV18 to TRBJ2-3; D remains unclear. Germline V gene sequence: CDR1 KGHSH, CDR2 LQKENI. There are 12 residues in the CDR3. V was shortened by 4 bases and J by 0 bases, with 2 bases between the two germline ends. As DNA, the CDR3 is TGTGCCAGCTCACTCAGCACAGATACGCAGTATTTT. Translation: CASSLSTDTQYF.

This clone was recorded a few times. The V call is TRBV4-3, the J call TRBJ1-6, with TRBD1 as a possible D gene (5 bases). The CDR3 contains 18 residues. Germline CDR1 reads LGHNA; CDR2 reads YSLEER. V lost 0 bases to trimming and J lost 0 bases, with 12 bases between them. CDR3 coding DNA: TGCGCCAGCAGCCAAGATCGGGGGGGAAGCTCCTATAATTCACCCCTCCACTTT. Protein: CASSQDRGGSSYNSPLHF.

The chain joins TRBV5-4 to TRBJ1-1, with a tentative D call TRBD1 (5 bases). Germline assignment: CDR1 SGHNT and CDR2 YYREEE (reference sequence). The CDR3 length is 15 residues. Deletions cut 2 bases from V and 3 bases from J, with 14 bases between. CDR3 in DNA: TGTGCCAGCAGCTTAGAAGTAAGCAGGGACACTGAAGCTTTCTTT. Protein product: CASSLEVSRDTEAFF.

This clone was observed a single time. The V call is TRBV5-1, the J call TRBJ2-1, with TRBD2 matching 9 bases. This CDR3 has 15 amino acids. V gave up 3 bases and J gave up 7 bases; unmatched junction bases: 8. Germline V CDR1 and CDR2: SGHRS, YFSETQ. The CDR3 protein is CASSSQAGGVNEQFF. CDR3 bases: TGCGCCAGCAGCTCGCAAGCGGGGGGTGTGAATGAGCAGTTCTTC.

The chain employs TRBV6-6 and TRBJ1-5; D unresolved. Trimming left V 6 bases short and J 5 bases short, with 11 bases between. Germline CDR1 reads MNHNY; CDR2 reads SVGAGI (reference sequence). CDR3 length: 13 residues. CDR3 DNA sequence: TGTGCCAGCAGCCCCTACCTCTATCAGCCCCAGCATTTT. The encoded protein is CASSPYLYQPQHF.

The chain carries TRBV5-6 and TRBJ2-4; D is perhaps TRBD2 (6 bases). This CDR3 region has 14 residues. Germline V gene lookup returns CDR1 SGHDT and CDR2 YYEEEE. V was clipped by 0 bases and J by 6 bases, with 10 bases between them. The DNA for the CDR3 is TGTGCCAGCAGCTTGGACGGGGGAGGAAACATTCAGTACTTC. It codes for CASSLDGGGNIQYF.

J is TRBJ2-5 and V is TRBV5-1; tentatively, D is TRBD2 (6 bases). Germline V CDR1 and CDR2: SGHRS, YFSETQ. V lost 2 bases, J lost 5 bases, and 22 bases lay in between. The CDR3 covers 17 residues. The CDR3 spells CASSLSPLTSSLETQYF. CDR3 sequence (DNA): TGCGCCAGCAGCTTATCCCCCCTGACTAGTTCTCTCGAGACCCAGTACTTC.

The chain joins TRBV19 to TRBJ2-3; the D gene is possibly TRBD1 (5 bases). Germline V lookup: CDR1 LNHDA, CDR2 SQIVND (reference sequence). The CDR3 length is 17 residues. The V gene lost 2 bases and the J gene lost 1 base, with 16 bases spanning the gap. CDR3 coding DNA: TGTGCCAGTAGTATAACCGCCCTAGGGGCCGGCACAGATACGCAGTATTTT. The encoded protein is CASSITALGAGTDTQYF.

This clone was seen a handful of times. The genes are TRBV6-5 and TRBJ1-1; the D is unclear. The CDR3 spans 13 residues. V was clipped by 6 bases and J by 0 bases, with 8 bases between them. Germline V gene data show CDR1 as MNHEY and CDR2 as SVGAGI. The CDR3 bases are TGTGCCAGCAGGGTGACGGTGAACACTGAAGCTTTCTTT. Its protein is CASRVTVNTEAFF.

The chain combines TRBV6-2 or TRBV6-3 with TRBJ2-7; 10 bases match TRBD2. The CDR3 extends over 17 amino acids. Germline V CDR1 and CDR2: MNHEY, SVGEGT. J was trimmed by 3 bases and V by 0 bases; bases with no gene match: 8. CDR3 sequence (DNA): TGTGCCAGCAGTTACTCGAAGCTAGCGGGGGCCCTCTACGAGCAGTACTTC. Translated: CASSYSKLAGALYEQYF.

The gene calls are TRBV5-4 and TRBJ1-2, with D uncertain. The germline gives CDR1 SGHNT, CDR2 YYREEE (reference sequence). This CDR3 is built from 14 residues. Trimming took 4 bases from V and 3 from J, leaving 13 bases between them. The CDR3 DNA reads TGTGCCAGCAGCCGCGCGGGCGGGGACTATGGCTACACCTTC. This encodes CASSRAGGDYGYTF.